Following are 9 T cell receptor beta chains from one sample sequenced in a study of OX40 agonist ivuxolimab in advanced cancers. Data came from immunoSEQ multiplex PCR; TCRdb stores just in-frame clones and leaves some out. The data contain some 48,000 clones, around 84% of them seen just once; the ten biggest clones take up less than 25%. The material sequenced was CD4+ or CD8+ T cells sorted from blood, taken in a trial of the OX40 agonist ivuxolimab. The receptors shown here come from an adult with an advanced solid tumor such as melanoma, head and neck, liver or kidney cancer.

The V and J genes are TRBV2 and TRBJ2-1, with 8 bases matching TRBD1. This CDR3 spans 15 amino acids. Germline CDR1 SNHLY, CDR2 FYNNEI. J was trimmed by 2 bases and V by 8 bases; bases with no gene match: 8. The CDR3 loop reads CASSLDRVPYNEQFF. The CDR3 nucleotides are TGTGCCAGCTCCTTGGACAGGGTCCCCTACAATGAGCAGTTCTTC. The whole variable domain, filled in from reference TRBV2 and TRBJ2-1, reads EPEVTQTPSHQVTQMGQEVILRCVPISNHLYFYWYRQILGQKVEFLVSFYNNEISEKSEIFDDQFSVERPDGSNFTLKIRSTKLEDSAMYFCASSLDRVPYNEQFFGPGTRLTVL.

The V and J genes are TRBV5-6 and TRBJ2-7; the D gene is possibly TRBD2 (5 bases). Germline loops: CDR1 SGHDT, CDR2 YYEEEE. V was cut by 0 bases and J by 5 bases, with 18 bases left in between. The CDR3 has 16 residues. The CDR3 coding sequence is TGTGCCAGCAGCTTGGCCGGGGAACGCATGTTCGACGAGCAGTACTTC. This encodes CASSLAGERMFDEQYF. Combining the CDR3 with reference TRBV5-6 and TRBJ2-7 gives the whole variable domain DAGVTQSPTHLIKTRGQQVTLRCSPKSGHDTVSWYQQALGQGPQFIFQYYEEEERQRGNFPDRFSGHQFPNYSSELNVNALLLGDSALYLCASSLAGERMFDEQYFGPGTRLTVT.

CDR3 nucleotide sequence: TGTGCCAGCAGCCCGACAGGGACCCTAGAAGAGCAGTACTTC. Its translation: CASSPTGTLEEQYF. The chain has TRBV28 and TRBJ2-7; TRBD1 agrees at 7 bases. The CDR3 contains 14 residues. Germline lookup yields CDR1 MDHEN and CDR2 SYDVKM. With V trimmed by 6 bases and J by 7 bases, 12 bases remained unmatched.

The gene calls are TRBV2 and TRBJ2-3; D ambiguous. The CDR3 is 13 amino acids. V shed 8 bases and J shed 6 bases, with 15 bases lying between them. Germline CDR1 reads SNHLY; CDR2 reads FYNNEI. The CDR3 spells CASSTQAGDTQYF. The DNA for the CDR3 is TGTGCCAGCTCTACCCAGGCCGGGGATACGCAGTATTTT.

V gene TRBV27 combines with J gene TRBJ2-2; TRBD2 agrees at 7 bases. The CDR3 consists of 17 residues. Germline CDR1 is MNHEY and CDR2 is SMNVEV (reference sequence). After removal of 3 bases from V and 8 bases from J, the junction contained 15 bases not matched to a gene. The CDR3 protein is CASSFMPPSGRPGELFF. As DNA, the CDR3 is TGTGCCAGCAGTTTTATGCCTCCTAGCGGTCGCCCTGGGGAGCTGTTTTTT.

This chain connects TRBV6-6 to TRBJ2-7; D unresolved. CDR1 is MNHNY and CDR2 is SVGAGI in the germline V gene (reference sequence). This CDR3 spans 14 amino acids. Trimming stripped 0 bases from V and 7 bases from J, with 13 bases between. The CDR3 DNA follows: TGTGCCAGCAGTTACTCGATGGGAATAGGAGAGCAGTACTTC. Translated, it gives CASSYSMGIGEQYF.

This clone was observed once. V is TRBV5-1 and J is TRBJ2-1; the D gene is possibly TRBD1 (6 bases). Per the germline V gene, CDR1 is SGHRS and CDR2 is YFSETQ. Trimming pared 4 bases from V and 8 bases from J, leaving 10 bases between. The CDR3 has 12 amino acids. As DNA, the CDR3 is TGCGCCAGCAGCCCTGAGGGGGATGAGCAGTTCTTC. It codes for CASSPEGDEQFF.

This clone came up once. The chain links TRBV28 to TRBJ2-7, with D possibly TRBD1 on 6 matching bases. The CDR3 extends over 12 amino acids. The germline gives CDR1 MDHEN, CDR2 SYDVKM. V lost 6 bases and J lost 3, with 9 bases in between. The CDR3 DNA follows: TGTGCCAGCAGAACAGGGTTCTACGAGCAGTACTTC. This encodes CASRTGFYEQYF.

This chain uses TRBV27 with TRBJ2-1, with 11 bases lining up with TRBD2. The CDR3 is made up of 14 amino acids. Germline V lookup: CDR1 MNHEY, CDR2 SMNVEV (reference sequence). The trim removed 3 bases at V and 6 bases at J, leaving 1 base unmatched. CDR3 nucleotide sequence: TGTGCCAGCAGTTTCGGACTAGCGGGCAATGAGCAGTTCTTC. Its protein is CASSFGLAGNEQFF.